This TCR beta chain was documented in a study of CXCR3-negative and CXCR3-positive naive CD8 T cells. Study in general: Roughly 135 million TRB reads were obtained overall (about 1.5 +/- 0.3 million per library). General study findings and limits: TRB CDR3s were more hydrophobic in CXCR3-positive than in CXCR3-negative naive cells. High diversity, comparable across both naive subsets, contrasted with much lower diversity in memory CD8+ cells.

Every individual CD8+ T cell subset underwent sorting in triplicate at 270,000 or so cells apiece. 5' RACE with UMI labels generated the TRB cDNA libraries. TCRdb reanalyzed the 5' RACE reads and collapses them to one entry per CDR3 protein, without DNA. The listing records 150,000 or so distinct CDR3 sequences. With respect to this clonotype: As yet, its antigen is unknown.

The length of the CDR3 is 16 residues. The V gene's germline CDR1 is LGHDT and CDR2 YNNKEL (reference sequence). This receptor was identified in a human donor in good health. Some clones in this sample may be carry-over from other donors' samples. Sequenced input: naive CXCR3+ CD8+ T cells from blood. This sample's subset: CD45RO-CCR7+CD27+CD95- naive CD8+ T cells expressing CXCR3 (TNR3+). The chain recombines TRBV3-1 with TRBJ2-2; TCRdb lists TRBD1, though no DNA is available to test this call. CDR3 amino acids: CASSQPGVIYVGELFF.